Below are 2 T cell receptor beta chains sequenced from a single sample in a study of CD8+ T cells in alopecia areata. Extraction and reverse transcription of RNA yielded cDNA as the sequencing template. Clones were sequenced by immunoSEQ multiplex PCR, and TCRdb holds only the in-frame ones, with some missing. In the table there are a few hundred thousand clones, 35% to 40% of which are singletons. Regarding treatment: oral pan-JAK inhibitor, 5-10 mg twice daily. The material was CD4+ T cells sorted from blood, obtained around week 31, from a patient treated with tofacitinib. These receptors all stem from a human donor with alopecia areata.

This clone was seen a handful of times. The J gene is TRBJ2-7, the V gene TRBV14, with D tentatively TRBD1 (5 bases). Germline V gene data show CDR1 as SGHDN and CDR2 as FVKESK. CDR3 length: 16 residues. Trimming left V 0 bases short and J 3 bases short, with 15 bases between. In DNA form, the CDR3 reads TGTGCCAGCAGCCAAGACCGGGCAGGGCTTGGCTACGAGCAGTACTTC. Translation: CASSQDRAGLGYEQYF.

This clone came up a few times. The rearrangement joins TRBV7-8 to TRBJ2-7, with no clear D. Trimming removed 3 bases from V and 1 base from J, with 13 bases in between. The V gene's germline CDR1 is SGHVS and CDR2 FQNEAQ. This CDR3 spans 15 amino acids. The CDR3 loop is CASSFRELTSYEQYF. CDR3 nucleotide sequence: TGTGCCAGCAGCTTCCGTGAGCTTACATCCTACGAGCAGTACTTC.